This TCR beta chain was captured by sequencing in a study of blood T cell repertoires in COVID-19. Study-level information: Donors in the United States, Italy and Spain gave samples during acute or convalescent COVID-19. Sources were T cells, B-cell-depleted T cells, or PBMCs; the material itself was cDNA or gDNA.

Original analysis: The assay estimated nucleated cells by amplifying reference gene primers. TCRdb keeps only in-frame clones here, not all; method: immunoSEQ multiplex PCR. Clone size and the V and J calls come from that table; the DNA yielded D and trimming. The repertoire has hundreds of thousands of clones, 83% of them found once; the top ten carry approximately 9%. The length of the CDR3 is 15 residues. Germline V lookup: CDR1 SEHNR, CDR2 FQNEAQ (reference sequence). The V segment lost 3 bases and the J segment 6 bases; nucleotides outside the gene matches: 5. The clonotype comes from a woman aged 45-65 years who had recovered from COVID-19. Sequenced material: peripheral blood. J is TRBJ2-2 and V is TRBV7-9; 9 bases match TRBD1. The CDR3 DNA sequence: TGTGCCAGCAGCTTCGGGGACAGGGAAGCCGGGGAGCTGTTTTTT. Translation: CASSFGDREAGELFF.